The rows below give T cell receptor beta chains drawn from one sample of a study of blood T cell repertoires in COVID-19. Sequencing was performed with immunoSEQ multiplex PCR; in TCRdb, only in-frame clones are kept and a portion is missing. The table has roughly 200,000 clones, less than 90% seen once. Sequenced material: PBMCs or T cells enriched from blood (not recorded which). The receptor set was obtained from a woman aged 25 to 39 who had been exposed to COVID-19. Both conserved end residues are part of each CDR3. The D gene is left open where the match is weak. Clone sizes are given selectively: once, few, many, or a class where the clone is expanded.

TRBJ1-4 | NA | 18 | TRBV5-1 | NA | CASSLVVNLGATNEKLFF | TGCGCCAGCAGCTTGGTGGTCAACCTGGGAGCAACTAATGAAAAACTGTTTTTT
TRBJ1-2 | NA | 15 | TRBV6-5 | TRBD1 | CASSREGDRAYGYTF | TGTGCCAGCAGCCGAGAAGGAGACAGGGCCTATGGCTACACCTTC
TRBJ1-3 | NA | 14 | TRBV18 | NA | CASSPPSDPDTIYF | TGTGCCAGCTCACCACCTTCCGATCCAGACACCATATATTTT
TRBJ2-7 | NA | 15 | TRBV19 | TRBD2 | CASSPASGDSYEQYF | TGTGCCAGTAGCCCGGCAAGCGGGGATTCCTACGAGCAGTACTTC
TRBJ1-5 | NA | 14 | TRBV7-2 | NA | CASSLVEAGWPQHF | TGTGCCAGCAGCTTAGTGGAAGCAGGTTGGCCCCAGCATTTT
TRBJ2-7 | NA | 13 | TRBV7-2 | TRBD1 | CASSVGTDYEQYF | TGTGCCAGCAGCGTCGGGACAGACTACGAGCAGTACTTC
TRBJ2-7 | NA | 18 | TRBV19 | TRBD2 | CASSISAGFFDDSYEQYF | TGTGCCAGTAGTATATCAGCGGGGTTTTTTGACGACTCCTACGAGCAGTACTTC
TRBJ1-5 | NA | 14 | TRBV10-3 | NA | CAISGGGGDQPQHF | TGTGCCATCAGTGGGGGAGGAGGGGATCAGCCCCAGCATTTT
TRBJ1-2 | NA | 13 | TRBV4-1 | NA | CASSQEGARGYTF | TGCGCCAGCAGCCAAGAAGGGGCGCGAGGCTACACCTTC
TRBJ2-1 | NA | 13 | TRBV5-1 | TRBD2 | CASNRLADNEQFF | TGCGCCAGCAACCGTCTAGCGGACAATGAGCAGTTCTTC
TRBJ1-4 | NA | 15 | TRBV2 | TRBD1 | CASSADRARNEKLFF | TGTGCCAGCAGCGCCGACAGGGCCAGAAATGAAAAACTGTTTTTT
TRBJ2-1 | NA | 12 | TRBV5-1 | NA | CASSLMDSEQFF | TGCGCCAGCAGCTTGATGGACTCTGAGCAGTTCTTC
TRBJ2-7 | few | 16 | TRBV5-1 | NA | CASSSGGDSRSYEQYF | TGCGCCAGCAGCTCCGGAGGGGACAGCCGCTCCTACGAGCAGTACTTC
TRBJ2-7 | NA | 15 | TRBV11-3 | TRBD1 | CASSPRQGAGYEQYF | TGTGCCAGCAGCCCTAGACAGGGGGCAGGCTACGAGCAGTACTTC
TRBJ1-2 | NA | 14 | TRBV2 | NA | CASSVIGPQGGYTF | TGTGCCAGCAGTGTGATAGGGCCGCAGGGTGGCTACACCTTC
TRBJ1-4 | NA | 16 | TRBV3-1/TRBV3-2 | NA | CASSQDMLATNEKLFF | TGTGCCAGCAGCCAAGATATGCTAGCAACTAATGAAAAACTGTTTTTT
TRBJ1-4 | NA | 17 | TRBV7-6 | NA | CASSTRLRRTGGEKLFF | TGTGCCAGCAGCACTCGGCTCCGCCGGACCGGGGGTGAAAAACTGTTTTTT
TRBJ2-2 | NA | 10 | TRBV27 | NA | CAAGTGELFF | TGTGCCGCAGGCACCGGGGAGCTGTTTTTT
TRBJ1-1 | NA | 11 | TRBV29-1 | NA | CSVVYPAEAFF | TGCAGCGTTGTTTATCCCGCTGAAGCTTTCTTT
TRBJ1-1 | once | 13 | TRBV30 | NA | CAWSDSINTEAFF | TGTGCCTGGAGTGACTCGATCAACACTGAAGCTTTCTTT
TRBJ2-4 | NA | 14 | TRBV19 | TRBD1 | CASSTYWQGDIQYF | TGTGCCAGTAGTACATACTGGCAGGGGGACATTCAGTACTTC
TRBJ1-4 | few | 17 | TRBV5-1 | NA | CASSLWVAQGTNEKLFF | TGCGCCAGCAGCTTGTGGGTAGCACAGGGAACTAATGAAAAACTGTTTTTT